The present entry profiles one T cell receptor (beta chain) with its context. It has no known antigen specificity. No base quality information exists; no much larger clone differs at one position. The CDR3 contains 15 residues, cysteine and phenylalanine counted. Of the read, only the CDR3 DNA is kept; its 45 bases are in frame from base 1. V was cut back by 2 bases and J by 1 base, leaving a gap of 9 bases between them. CDR1 and CDR2, looked up from the germline V gene, are SGHTA and FQGNSA. The source of the sample is a study of CD8+ T cells in alopecia areata (dated by TCRdb to the late 2010s). Background on the whole study: The treated patients took part in an open-label pilot trial in which moderate-to-severe alopecia areata was treated with oral tofacitinib at 5 to 10 mg twice daily. Tofacitinib was administered for 6 to 18 months, and 6 months of follow-up off drug were then conducted to assess delayed response and recurrence. RNA was obtained with the PAXgene miRNA kit for fixed scalp, the miRNeasy kit for PBMCs, and the RNeasy kit for mouse skin. The study used high-throughput TCRbeta sequencing to examine T cell clonal expansion in alopecia areata, in both the C3H/HeJ mouse model and human patients. Human TCRbeta sequencing covered scalp tissue and sorted CD4+ and CD8+ peripheral blood T cells from patchy and totalis/universalis alopecia areata patients and healthy controls. Scalp clonality was compared among normal scalp (n=4), patchy alopecia areata scalp (n=8), and alopecia totalis/universalis scalp (n=8). Amplification of TCRbeta CDR3 regions was done by immunoSEQ multiplex PCR using 35 Vbeta forward primers and 13 Jbeta reverse primers. Patients on tofacitinib were biopsied at baseline and after 4 and 24 weeks of treatment, and several of the patients also had a later scalp biopsy. General conclusions and limits of the study: Unlike mouse skin, where gammadelta T cells dominate, normal human skin contains resident alphabeta T cells that get sequenced too, which complicates analysis of the scalp TCR repertoire. Compared with mice, TCR sequences shared between patients were less clear, possibly partly because of HLA diversity across the patient population. Higher clonality and more expanded CD8+ clones were observed in lesional scalp than in normal scalp, particularly in alopecia totalis/universalis, a finding suggestive of antigenic drive.

The library was generated by the immunoSEQ multiplex PCR assay. To provide template for TCR sequencing, every sample had RNA extracted and reverse transcribed into cDNA. SuperScript III was used to make first-strand cDNA, primed with a 2:1 mix of oligo-dT and random hexamers. A synthetic immune receptor repertoire was used to assess amplification bias, and residual bias was removed computationally. The authors processed their data as follows. Raw reads were preprocessed to remove errors, and CDR3 was defined according to IMGT conventions as the region from the conserved cysteine to phenylalanine. Clonality was computed as 1 minus the Shannon entropy, with the entropy normalized by log2 of the number of productive unique TCRs. Scalp TCRbeta sequences were cross-referenced with sorted blood CD4 and CD8 repertoires so that the CD4 or CD8 identity of scalp clones could be inferred. TCRdb mirrors the immuneACCESS table, restricted to in-frame sequences. Some clones are absent from its copies; in checked studies, under half trace to an unresolved V gene, and the reason for the others is unknown. The DNA gave D and trimming, while V, J and clone size come from that table. This sample comprises around 250,000 clones, under 70% of them detected only once. The top ten clones comprise roughly 1.2% of the sample.

In light of the paper, this sample's time point label describes: baseline before oral tofacitinib. Lesional scalp punch biopsies and peripheral blood were collected from alopecia areata patients. PBMCs were separated by density centrifugation and stained for CD3, CD4 and CD8, after which CD4+ and CD8+ T cells were sorted on a FACSAria. Sample: CD4+ T cells sorted from blood, taken at week 0. Recombination joined TRBV7-2 with TRBJ1-5; perhaps TRBD1 is the D gene, with 5 bases matching. The clonotype originates from a human donor with alopecia areata. The DNA sequence is TGTGCCAGCAGCTTACCGCGGGGGAGCAATCAGCCCCAGCATTTT. The translation is CASSLPRGSNQPQHF.